The 5 T cell receptor beta chains presented below share a single source sample, sequenced in a study of T cell responses to AZD1222 COVID-19 vaccine. The repertoire was sequenced with immunoSEQ multiplex PCR; TCRdb's copy has only in-frame clones and lacks some. The sample yields roughly 120,000 clones, about 90% seen once. The sequencing here drew on peripheral blood, taken on day 0 of AZD1222 vaccination. The receptors were gathered from an adult in good health.

The chain combines TRBV5-5 with TRBJ2-1; D remains ambiguous. Per the germline V gene, CDR1 is SGHKS and CDR2 is YYEKEE (reference sequence). V lost 5 bases and J 0 bases, leaving 18 bases between the germline ends. CDR3 length equals 17 residues. CDR3 sequence (DNA): TGTGCCAGCAGTTTCAGGAGTTTCCGACGCTCCTACAATGAGCAGTTCTTC. Translated: CASSFRSFRRSYNEQFF.

The V call is TRBV7-8, the J call TRBJ1-3, with D uncertain. The CDR3 covers 16 residues. The germline gives CDR1 SGHVS, CDR2 FQNEAQ. V lost 0 bases and J lost 0, with 9 bases in between. DNA of the CDR3: TGTGCCAGCAGCTTAGCGGGGTGGAGCTCTGGAAACACCATATATTTT. This translates into CASSLAGWSSGNTIYF.

CDR3 in DNA: TGTGCCAGCAGCCAGGGACTAGCGGGCACAGATACGCAGTATTTT. Translating it yields CASSQGLAGTDTQYF. This chain uses TRBV11-1 with TRBJ2-3; 11 bases match TRBD2. The CDR3 is 15 residues long. The V and J ends lost 5 bases and 1 base, in that order; junction bases with no gene match: 2. Germline V gives CDR1 SGHAT, CDR2 FQDESV (reference sequence).

Only one count was recorded for this clone. This chain links TRBV7-2 with TRBJ2-6; 8 bases fit TRBD1. Germline values: CDR1 SGHTA, CDR2 FQGNSA. CDR3 length: 19 residues. The V and J ends lost 5 bases and 0 bases, in that order; junction bases with no gene match: 12. CDR3 nucleotide sequence: TGTGCCAGCAGCATCGAATTGGACAGGGCTTACTCTGGGGCCAACGTCCTGACTTTC. Translation: CASSIELDRAYSGANVLTF.

This chain connects TRBV11-2 to TRBJ1-1, with 7 bases matching TRBD1. Germline loops: CDR1 SGHAT, CDR2 FQNNGV. The CDR3 is 14 amino acids. The V and J ends lost 5 bases and 6 bases, in that order; junction bases with no gene match: 9. This chain's CDR3 is CASSADRVRAEAFF. The CDR3 DNA reads TGTGCCAGCAGCGCCGACAGGGTGCGGGCTGAAGCTTTCTTT.